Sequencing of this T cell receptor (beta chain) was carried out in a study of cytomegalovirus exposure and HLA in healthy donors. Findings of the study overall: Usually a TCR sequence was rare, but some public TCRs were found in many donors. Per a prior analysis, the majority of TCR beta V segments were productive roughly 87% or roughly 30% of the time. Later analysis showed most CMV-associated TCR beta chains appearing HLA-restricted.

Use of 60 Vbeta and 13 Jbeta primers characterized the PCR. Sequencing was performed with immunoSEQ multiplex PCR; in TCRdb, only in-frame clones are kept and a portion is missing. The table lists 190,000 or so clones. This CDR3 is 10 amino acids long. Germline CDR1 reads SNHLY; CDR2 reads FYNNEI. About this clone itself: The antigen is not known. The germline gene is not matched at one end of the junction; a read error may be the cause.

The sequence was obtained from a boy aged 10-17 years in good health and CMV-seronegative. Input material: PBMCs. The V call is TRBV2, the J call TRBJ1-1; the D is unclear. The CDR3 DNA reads TGTGCCAGCAGTGAAATTGTACGAGCTTTT. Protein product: CASSEIVRAF. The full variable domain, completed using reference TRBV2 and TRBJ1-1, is EPEVTQTPSHQVTQMGQEVILRCVPISNHLYFYWYRQILGQKVEFLVSFYNNEISEKSEIFDDQFSVERPDGSNFTLKIRSTKLEDSAMYFCASSEIVRAFGQGTRLTVV.